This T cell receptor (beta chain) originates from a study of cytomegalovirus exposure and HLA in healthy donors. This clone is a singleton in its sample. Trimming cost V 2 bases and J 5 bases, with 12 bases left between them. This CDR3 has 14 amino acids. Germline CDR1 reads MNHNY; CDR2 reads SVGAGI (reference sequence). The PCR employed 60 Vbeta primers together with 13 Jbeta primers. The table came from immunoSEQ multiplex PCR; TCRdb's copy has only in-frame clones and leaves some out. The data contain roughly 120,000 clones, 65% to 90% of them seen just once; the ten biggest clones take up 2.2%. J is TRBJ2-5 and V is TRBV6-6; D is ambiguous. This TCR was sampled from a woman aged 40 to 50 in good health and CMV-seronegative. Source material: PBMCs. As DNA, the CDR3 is TGTGCCAGCAGTTACCCTCAGGCCGAGGAGACCCAGTACTTC. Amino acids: CASSYPQAEETQYF.